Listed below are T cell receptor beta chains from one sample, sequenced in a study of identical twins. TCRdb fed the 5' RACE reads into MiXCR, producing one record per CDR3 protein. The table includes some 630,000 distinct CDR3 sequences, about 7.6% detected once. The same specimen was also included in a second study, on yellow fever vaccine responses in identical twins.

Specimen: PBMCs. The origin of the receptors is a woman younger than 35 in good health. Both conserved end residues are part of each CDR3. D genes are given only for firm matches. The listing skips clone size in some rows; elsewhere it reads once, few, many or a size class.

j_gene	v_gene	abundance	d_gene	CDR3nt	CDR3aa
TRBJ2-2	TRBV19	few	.	TGTGCCAGTACCTTCTCGGACAGACCCGGGGAGCTGTTTTTT	CASTFSDRPGELFF
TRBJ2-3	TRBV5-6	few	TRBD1	TGTGCCAGCAGCTTGAGGACAGGGGGCAGAACAGATACGCAGTATTTT	CASSLRTGGRTDTQYF
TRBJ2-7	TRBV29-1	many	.	TGCAGCGCCGCGGGGTGGGCGAGCTCCTACGAGCAGTACTTC	CSAAGWASSYEQYF
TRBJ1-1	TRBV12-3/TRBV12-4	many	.	TGTGCCAGCAGTTTAGCCAGGAGAAACACTGAAGCTTTCTTT	CASSLARRNTEAFF
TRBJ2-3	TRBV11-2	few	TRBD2	TGTGCCAGCAGCACAAGACTAGCGGGGGGGCTTGTGACAGATACGCAGTATTTT	CASSTRLAGGLVTDTQYF
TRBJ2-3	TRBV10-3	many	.	TGTGCCATCAGTGAGTCCCTCGGACCAGATACGCAGTATTTT	CAISESLGPDTQYF
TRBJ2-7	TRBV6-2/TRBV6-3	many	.	TGTGCCAGCTTTAGAAGCTCCTACGAGCAGTACTTC	CASFRSSYEQYF
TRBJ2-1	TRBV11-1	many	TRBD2	TGTGCCAGCAGCTTCACCCCGACTAGCGGGGGCTCTTACAATGAGCAGTTCTTC	CASSFTPTSGGSYNEQFF
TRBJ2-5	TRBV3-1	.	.	TGTGCCAGCAGCCATTGGGCAGGGGAACACCAAGAGACCCAGTACTTC	CASSHWAGEHQETQYF
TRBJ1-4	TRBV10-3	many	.	TGTGCCATCAGCCAAGACAGAAAAGTTAATGAAAAACTGTTTTTT	CAISQDRKVNEKLFF
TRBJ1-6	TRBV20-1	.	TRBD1	TGCAGTGCTAGGGACAGGGGGTATAATTCACCCCTCCACTTT	CSARDRGYNSPLHF
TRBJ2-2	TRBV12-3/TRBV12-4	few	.	TGTGCCAGCAGTCCCCCGCGACAGGTCGGGTACGAGGAGCTGTTTTTT	CASSPPRQVGYEELFF
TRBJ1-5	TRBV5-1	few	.	TGCGCCAGCAGGTTGGGACCCTCAGGTGGGCCCCAGCATTTT	CASRLGPSGGPQHF
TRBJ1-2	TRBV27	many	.	TGTGCCAGCAGGCCTAAGAGGGGATATGGCTACACCTTC	CASRPKRGYGYTF
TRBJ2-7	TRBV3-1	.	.	TGTGCCAGCAGCCAAGGGCGCTACGAGCAGTACTTC	CASSQGRYEQYF
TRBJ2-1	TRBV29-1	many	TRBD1	TGCAGCGTTGAAGAGACAGGGCCCCGCGGGTACAATGAGCAGTTCTTC	CSVEETGPRGYNEQFF
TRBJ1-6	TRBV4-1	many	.	TGCGCCAGCAGCCAAGATAAACACCGCTCCTATAATTCACCCCTCCACTTT	CASSQDKHRSYNSPLHF
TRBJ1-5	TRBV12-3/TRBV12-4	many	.	TGTGCCAGCAGTTTATGGGGGCGATCGAGCAATCAGCCCCAGCATTTT	CASSLWGRSSNQPQHF
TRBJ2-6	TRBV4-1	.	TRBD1	TGCGCCAGCAGCCCTGGACAGGGGAACTCTGGGGCCAACGTCCTGACTTTC	CASSPGQGNSGANVLTF
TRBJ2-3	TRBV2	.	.	TGTGCCAGCTCTCCGGGAATTTTGATAGATACGCAGTATTTT	CASSPGILIDTQYF
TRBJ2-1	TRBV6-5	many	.	TGTGCCAGCAGTTACAGAGGGTCAGGCAATGAGCAGTTCTTC	CASSYRGSGNEQFF
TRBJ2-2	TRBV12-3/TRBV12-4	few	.	TGTGCCAGCAGTCCTTTGACCCCGGGTAGTCCCGGGGAGCTGTTTTTT	CASSPLTPGSPGELFF
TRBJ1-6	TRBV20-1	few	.	TGCAGTACTAGCTCAGGGAACGGATCACCCCTCCACTTT	CSTSSGNGSPLHF
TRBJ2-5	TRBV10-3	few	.	TGTGCCATCAGTGAGAGTCTGCAAGAGACCCAGTACTTC	CAISESLQETQYF